Listed here are 19 T cell receptor beta chains from one sample, sequenced in a study of T cells after yellow fever vaccination. TCRdb passed the 5' RACE reads through MiXCR, listing each CDR3 protein once. Counted here are hundreds of thousands of distinct CDR3 sequences, 3.6% occurring once; the ten biggest clones make up about 25%. This specimen consisted of PBMCs, obtained on the day of the yellow fever booster vaccination. These receptors were collected from a man in his late teens or twenties who received the YFV17D yellow fever vaccine.

This clonotype was seen many times. This chain connects TRBV7-2 to TRBJ2-7; D is undetermined. Trimming removed 4 bases at V and 4 bases at J, with 14 bases between. CDR1 and CDR2 from the germline V gene are SGHTA and FQGNSA. This CDR3 region has 14 residues. The CDR3 protein is CASSSSLRAYEQYF. In DNA form, the CDR3 reads TGTGCCAGCAGCTCGTCTTTAAGGGCGTACGAGCAGTACTTC.

This clonotype was observed many times. The chain links TRBV7-9 to TRBJ1-6; 8 bases are shared with TRBD1. Germline assignment: CDR1 SEHNR and CDR2 FQNEAQ (reference sequence). The CDR3 runs to 15 residues. With V trimmed by 4 bases and J by 8 bases, 7 bases remained unmatched. The CDR3 here is CASSWTGPGDSPLHF. The CDR3 nucleotides are TGTGCCAGCAGCTGGACAGGGCCTGGGGATTCACCCCTCCACTTT.

This clonotype was recorded a few times. This chain joins TRBV6-6 and TRBJ2-3; the match to TRBD2 covers 8 bases. The V and J ends lost 1 base and 1 base, in that order; junction bases with no gene match: 16. The CDR3 totals 20 residues. Germline CDR1 is MNHNY and CDR2 is SVGAGI (reference sequence). The chain's CDR3 is CASSYYNYRRGGGRTDTQYF. For the CDR3, the DNA is TGTGCCAGCAGTTACTACAATTATCGGCGTGGCGGGGGGCGCACAGATACGCAGTATTTT.

The chain has TRBV23-1 and TRBJ2-2, with TRBD1 identical over 8 bases. TRBV23-1 is assigned to the ORF class and has an uncertain function. Trimming removed 7 bases from V and 5 bases from J; junction bases left unmatched: 9. This CDR3 region has 15 residues. CDR3 DNA: TGCGCCAGCACTTGTGGACAGGGTGGAACCGGGGAGCTGTTTTTT. As protein: CASTCGQGGTGELFF.

This clonotype was counted at least ten times. The rearrangement joins TRBV5-1 to TRBJ1-2, with TRBD1 matching over 11 bases. The CDR3 is made up of 15 amino acids. Germline V gives CDR1 SGHRS, CDR2 YFSETQ. V was pared by 3 bases and J by 7 bases, with 8 bases of the junction left unmatched. Written as DNA, the CDR3 is TGCGCCAGCAGCTCGCAACAAGGGACAGGGGGTGGCTACACCTTC. Translated: CASSSQQGTGGGYTF. The complete variable domain, with remaining parts taken from reference TRBV5-1 and TRBJ1-2, reads KAGVTQTPRYLIKTRGQQVTLSCSPISGHRSVSWYQQTPGQGLQFLFEYFSETQRNKGNFPGRFSGRQFSNSRSEMNVSTLELGDSALYLCASSSQQGTGGGYTFGSGTRLTVV.

As for this clonotype: A read error is possible here, since a much larger clone lies one base away. The chain uses TRBV19 and TRBJ1-5, with a possible D match to TRBD1 (6 bases). Trimming stripped 3 bases from V and 5 bases from J, with 8 bases between. Germline V CDR1 and CDR2: LNHDA, SQIVND (reference sequence). The length of the CDR3 is 13 residues. CDR3 nucleotides: TGTGCCAGTAGTATGACAGGCTATCAGCCCCAGCATTTT. It translates to CASSMTGYQPQHF.

This clonotype was observed at least ten times. The rearrangement joins TRBV5-1 to TRBJ2-7; D perhaps matches TRBD1 (6 bases). Germline CDR1 SGHRS, CDR2 YFSETQ. Trimming shortened V by 6 bases and J by 5 bases, and 15 bases separated the two germline ends. CDR3 length: 13 amino acids. The CDR3 spells CASIGQGRNEQYF. The CDR3, as DNA: TGCGCCAGCATTGGGCAGGGGCGAAACGAGCAGTACTTC.

In its sample, this clonotype was seen many times. The chain has TRBV12-3 or TRBV12-4 and TRBJ2-7; 11 positions match TRBD1. CDR3 length equals 14 residues. The V gene end was trimmed by 4 bases and the J gene end by 3 bases; junction bases not matched to a gene: 2. The CDR3 nucleotides read TGTGCCAGCAGTTCGGGGACAGGGGGCTACGAGCAGTACTTC. Protein sequence: CASSSGTGGYEQYF.

This clonotype occurred many times. V gene TRBV6-2 or TRBV6-3 combines with J gene TRBJ1-1; D not resolved. The CDR3 has 11 residues. CDR1 MNHEY and CDR2 SVGEGT come from the germline V gene. V was clipped by 7 bases and J by 3 bases, with 6 bases between them. CDR3 protein: CASTWDTEAFF. The CDR3 DNA reads as TGTGCCAGCACCTGGGACACTGAAGCTTTCTTT.

The table lists this clonotype with many counts. V is TRBV5-4 and J is TRBJ2-1, with a possible D match to TRBD2 (5 bases). The CDR3 totals 12 residues. Germline V gene sequence: CDR1 SGHNT, CDR2 YYREEE (reference sequence). V lost 7 bases to trimming and J lost 4 bases, with 9 bases between them. The CDR3 DNA is TGTGCCAGCCGGACGGGGTACAATGAGCAGTTCTTC. It yields the protein CASRTGYNEQFF.

This chain uses TRBV5-1 with TRBJ2-3; D is unresolved. Germline-derived CDR1 and CDR2 are SGHRS and YFSETQ. This CDR3 region has 16 residues. Trimming left V 0 bases short and J 5 bases short, with 16 bases between. In DNA form, the CDR3 reads TGCGCCAGCAGCTTGGGAGGCAGTAAGCCCGAAGATACGCAGTATTTT. It is translated as CASSLGGSKPEDTQYF.

This clonotype was found many times. The chain carries TRBV20-1 and TRBJ2-1, with 12 nucleotides matching TRBD2. The V gene end was trimmed by 3 bases and the J gene end by 2 bases; junction bases not matched to a gene: 5. Germline V gene lookup returns CDR1 DFQATT and CDR2 SNEGSKA (reference sequence). The CDR3 extends over 16 amino acids. As DNA, the CDR3 is TGCAGTGCTAGGGATAGACTAGCGGGGGCCTACAATGAGCAGTTCTTC. Residues: CSARDRLAGAYNEQFF.

This clonotype was counted between two and nine times. CDR3 in amino acids: CASSQDPGINQPQHF. CDR3 DNA: TGTGCCAGCAGCCAAGATCCCGGGATCAATCAGCCCCAGCATTTT. The V gene is TRBV4-2, the J gene TRBJ1-5, with D hard to call. The V end lost 0 bases, the J end lost 3 bases, and 9 bases lay between the germline ends. Germline CDR1 and CDR2: LGHNA and YNFKEQ. CDR3 size: 15 residues.

This clonotype was detected a few times. This chain joins TRBV29-1 and TRBJ1-6; TRBD1 agrees at 9 bases. CDR1 and CDR2 from the germline V gene are SQVTM and ANQGSEA. This CDR3 comprises 13 residues. V gave up 6 bases and J gave up 7 bases; unmatched junction bases: 4. The CDR3 spells CSVSGTGNSPLHF. The CDR3 DNA is TGCAGCGTCTCCGGGACAGGGAATTCACCCCTCCACTTT.

In DNA form, the CDR3 reads TGTGCCAGCAGCCAAGGCATCTTCGGTGGAAACACCATATATTTT. Its translation: CASSQGIFGGNTIYF. The chain uses TRBV27 and TRBJ1-3; D is unclear. CDR1 and CDR2 from the germline V gene are MNHEY and SMNVEV (reference sequence). The CDR3 totals 15 residues. V shed 6 bases and J shed 3 bases, with 15 bases lying between them.

This clonotype was detected ten times or more. The chain employs TRBV20-1 and TRBJ2-5; no clear D. CDR3 length: 12 residues. Looked up from germline, CDR1 is DFQATT and CDR2 is SNEGSKA (reference sequence). V was trimmed by 1 base and J by 4 bases, leaving 7 bases between them. The CDR3 DNA is TGCAGTGCTAGAGGGCACGGAGAGACCCAGTACTTC. Translation gives CSARGHGETQYF.

This clonotype occurred many times. The V gene is TRBV19, the J gene TRBJ2-5, with a tentative D call TRBD2 (5 bases). V was pared by 3 bases and J by 2 bases, with 10 bases between. CDR3 length: 14 residues. CDR1 and CDR2 (germline): LNHDA, SQIVND (reference sequence). CDR3 region: CASSMSGKQETQYF. The CDR3 nucleotides read TGTGCCAGTAGTATGTCCGGGAAACAAGAGACCCAGTACTTC.

At least ten counts were recorded for this clonotype. The chain uses TRBV5-1 and TRBJ2-7, with D possibly matching TRBD2 (7 bases). Germline V gene sequence: CDR1 SGHRS, CDR2 YFSETQ. This CDR3 is 15 amino acids long. V lost 0 bases, J lost 7 bases, and 17 bases lay in between. CDR3 nucleotides: TGCGCCAGCAGCTTGGGGCTGGCGGGGGCGAGGGAGCAGTACTTC. This encodes CASSLGLAGAREQYF.

There are a few counts of this clonotype. An end of the junction differs from the germline gene, which may be a read error. This chain joins TRBV3-1 and TRBJ2-4; perhaps TRBD1 as D (6 bases). The CDR3 length is 14 residues. Germline V gene data show CDR1 as LGHDT and CDR2 as YNNKEL (reference sequence). The CDR3 protein is CASSQGLVQGLTLF. CDR3 nucleotides: TGTGCCAGCAGCCAAGGCTTAGTACAGGGTTTAACCCTCTTC.